A single sample is the source of the 32 T cell receptor beta chains below, sequenced in a study of identical twins (TCRdb year 2016). Libraries were made using 5' RACE. Sequencer: Illumina HiSeq 2000. Using fastp trimming at Q25 and MiXCR clonotype assembly, TCRdb reanalyzed the public sequencing data and kept in-frame beta chains. Rows merge per CDR3 protein into single entries with the most common DNA and genes. This sample is represented by approximately 890,000 distinct CDR3 sequences; around an eighth of them were singletons. The ten largest account for around 1.6% of the sample. This same sample was also part of a study on yellow fever vaccine responses in identical twins.

The sequenced sample consisted of PBMCs. The receptors come from a woman aged 18 to 35 in good health.

In its sample, this clonotype was seen a few times. This sequence joins TRBV3-1 and TRBJ2-7, with 9 bases that match TRBD2. V was pared by 5 bases and J by 3 bases, with 8 bases of the junction left unmatched. Germline CDR1 and CDR2: LGHDT and YNNKEL (reference sequence). This CDR3 has 15 amino acids. CDR3 sequence: CASSMVLAGLYEQYF. CDR3 coding DNA: TGTGCCAGCAGCATGGTACTAGCGGGTCTCTACGAGCAGTACTTC.

The table lists this clonotype with a few counts. CDR3 bases: TGTGCCAGCCGCGATCGATACAGCCCCTACGAGCAGTACTTC. It translates to CASRDRYSPYEQYF. The V and J genes are TRBV2 and TRBJ2-7; no clear D gene. Between the trimmed V and J ends, which lost 8 bases and 2 bases, there was a span of 16 bases. This CDR3 is built from 14 residues. The germline V gene has CDR1 SNHLY and CDR2 FYNNEI. Full variable domain (missing parts from reference TRBV2 and TRBJ2-7): EPEVTQTPSHQVTQMGQEVILRCVPISNHLYFYWYRQILGQKVEFLVSFYNNEISEKSEIFDDQFSVERPDGSNFTLKIRSTKLEDSAMYFCASRDRYSPYEQYFGPGTRLTVT.

The CDR3 region has the DNA TGTGCCAGCAGTGATCTTGGCGGGGGGAGCACAGATACGCAGTATTTT. This translates into CASSDLGGGSTDTQYF. The chain carries TRBV2 and TRBJ2-3, with TRBD2 identical over 8 bases. Unmatched junction bases numbered 5, after V lost 3 bases and J lost 0 bases. From germline, CDR1 is SNHLY and CDR2 FYNNEI. This CDR3 spans 16 amino acids.

In its sample, this clonotype was seen a few times. This chain uses TRBV2 with TRBJ2-1; the D gene is possibly TRBD1 (5 bases). The V end lost 4 bases, the J end lost 4 bases, and 8 bases lay between the germline ends. The germline gives CDR1 SNHLY, CDR2 FYNNEI. This CDR3 spans 13 amino acids. The CDR3 nucleotides are TGTGCCAGCAGTGGCAGGGTGTACAATGAGCAGTTCTTC. Its translation: CASSGRVYNEQFF.

V is TRBV5-5 and J is TRBJ1-2; D is possibly TRBD1 (5 bases). CDR3 length: 14 amino acids. CDR1 and CDR2 (germline): SGHKS, YYEKEE (reference sequence). The germline V and J ends were trimmed by 3 bases and 6 bases, with 15 bases remaining between them. CDR3 protein: CASSSNRGGDGYTF. The DNA for the CDR3 is TGTGCCAGCAGCTCGAATAGGGGTGGGGATGGCTACACCTTC. The full variable domain, in which reference TRBV5-5 and TRBJ1-2 provide the parts outside the CDR3, is DAGVTQSPTHLIKTRGQQVTLRCSPISGHKSVSWYQQVLGQGPQFIFQYYEKEERGRGNFPDRFSARQFPNYSSELNVNALLLGDSALYLCASSSNRGGDGYTFGSGTRLTVV.

A few counts support this clonotype. This chain connects TRBV7-2 to TRBJ1-1; 9 nucleotides line up with TRBD1. This CDR3 has 16 amino acids. Germline CDR1 SGHTA, CDR2 FQGNSA. The junction had 14 bases not matched to a gene; V was cut back by 8 bases and J by 4 bases. DNA for the CDR3: TGTGCCAGCCCGCCCCGGGACAGGGCTTTGGGCACTGAAGCTTTCTTT. Its protein is CASPPRDRALGTEAFF.

This clonotype was picked up a small number of times. This sequence joins TRBV20-1 and TRBJ1-5, with 8 bases identical to TRBD1. CDR1 and CDR2 (germline): DFQATT, SNEGSKA (reference sequence). V trimming: 2 bases; J trimming: 11 bases; junction bases outside the gene matches: 11. CDR3 length: 14 residues. In nucleotides, the CDR3 is TGCAGTGCTAGAACTGCGACAGGGGAGGCGGCCCAGCATTTT. Translating it yields CSARTATGEAAQHF.

This clonotype occurred a few times. The chain is built from TRBV2 and TRBJ2-1; 10 bases fit TRBD1. The germline V gene has CDR1 SNHLY and CDR2 FYNNEI. The J segment lost 6 bases and the V segment lost 9 bases, leaving 5 bases of the junction unmatched. The CDR3 extends over 13 amino acids. The CDR3: CASRRTGGNEQFF. The CDR3 region has the DNA TGTGCCAGTCGGAGGACAGGGGGCAATGAGCAGTTCTTC.

This CDR3 is CASTESAGTSTDTQYF. For the CDR3, the DNA is TGTGCCAGCACCGAGTCCGCGGGGACTAGCACAGATACGCAGTATTTT. The rearrangement joins TRBV6-2 or TRBV6-3 to TRBJ2-3, with D maybe TRBD2 (6 bases). Trimming pared 7 bases from V and 0 bases from J, leaving 17 bases between. CDR1 and CDR2 from the germline V gene are MNHEY and SVGEGT. CDR3 size: 16 residues.

This clonotype was observed many times. The CDR3 loop is CASSFLAGGYNEQFF. DNA of the CDR3: TGTGCCAGCAGTTTTCTAGCGGGAGGGTACAATGAGCAGTTCTTC. This rearrangement joins TRBV12-3 or TRBV12-4 to TRBJ2-1; 12 nucleotides match TRBD2. Unmatched junction bases numbered 1, after V lost 3 bases and J lost 4 bases. CDR3 length: 15 residues.

This chain connects TRBV5-6 to TRBJ2-6, with D possibly being TRBD1 (5 bases). CDR1 and CDR2 from the germline V gene are SGHDT and YYEEEE. The CDR3 runs 16 residues. V lost 2 bases, J lost 4 bases, and 13 bases lay in between. The CDR3 region is CASSLPQGLGANVLTF. CDR3 DNA sequence: TGTGCCAGCAGCTTACCGCAGGGCTTAGGGGCCAACGTCCTGACTTTC.

The chain uses TRBV12-3 or TRBV12-4 and TRBJ2-3, with 11 bases aligning to TRBD2. After removal of 3 bases from V and 2 bases from J, the junction contained 10 bases not matched to a gene. The CDR3 loop spans 18 amino acids. The CDR3 region has the DNA TGTGCCAGCAGTTTTAGGGGACGGGGACTAGCGGTCACAGATACGCAGTATTTT. Its translation: CASSFRGRGLAVTDTQYF.

This clonotype was seen more than once but under ten times. The V and J genes are TRBV24-1 and TRBJ2-1; the match to TRBD2 covers 8 bases. The CDR3 has 14 residues. Trimming removed 5 bases from V and 5 bases from J; junction bases left unmatched: 4. Germline CDR1 is KGHDR and CDR2 is SFDVKD. Here the CDR3 DNA reads TGTGCCACCAGTGTCAGCGGGAGCGACAATGAGCAGTTCTTC. It yields the protein CATSVSGSDNEQFF.

The sample holds a few counts of this clonotype. The chain employs TRBV12-3 or TRBV12-4 and TRBJ2-3; a possible D gene is TRBD2 (5 bases). V lost 6 bases and J 5 bases, leaving 15 bases between the germline ends. This CDR3 has 14 residues. CDR3: CASSPRAGVDTQYF. DNA for the CDR3: TGTGCCAGCAGCCCCCGGGCCGGGGTAGATACGCAGTATTTT.

The rearrangement joins TRBV7-7 to TRBJ2-2; 7 bases match TRBD1. This CDR3 comprises 16 residues. CDR1 SSHAT and CDR2 FNYEAQ come from the germline V gene (reference sequence). After removal of 5 bases from V and 2 bases from J, the junction contained 8 bases not matched to a gene. CDR3 sequence: CASSAWTGPNTGELFF. The DNA of the CDR3 is TGTGCCAGCAGCGCCTGGACAGGCCCCAACACCGGGGAGCTGTTTTTT.

This clonotype was seen more than once but under ten times. This chain joins TRBV11-2 and TRBJ2-1; TRBD2 matches at 11 bases. CDR1 is SGHAT and CDR2 is FQNNGV in the germline V gene. The CDR3 loop spans 15 amino acids. V lost 7 bases and J lost 3; bases outside the gene matches: 5. CDR3 DNA: TGTGCCAGCAACCCTAGCGGGGGGTACTACAATGAGCAGTTCTTC. Translated, it gives CASNPSGGYYNEQFF. Based on the CDR3 plus reference TRBV11-2 and TRBJ2-1, the full variable domain is EAGVAQSPRYKIIEKRQSVAFWCNPISGHATLYWYQQILGQGPKLLIQFQNNGVVDDSQLPKDRFSAERLKGVDSTLKIQPAKLEDSAVYLCASNPSGGYYNEQFFGPGTRLTVL.

This clonotype was seen at least ten times. The chain combines TRBV5-1 with TRBJ2-3; 10 bases agree with TRBD2. Germline assignment: CDR1 SGHRS and CDR2 YFSETQ. The ends lost 3 bases at V and 7 bases at J; junction bases unmatched: 8. The CDR3 is made up of 15 amino acids. CDR3 protein: CASSSQREGLHTQYF. CDR3 nucleotide sequence: TGCGCCAGCAGCTCTCAGCGGGAGGGCCTACATACGCAGTATTTT. Full variable domain (outside the CDR3, taken from reference TRBV5-1 and TRBJ2-3): KAGVTQTPRYLIKTRGQQVTLSCSPISGHRSVSWYQQTPGQGLQFLFEYFSETQRNKGNFPGRFSGRQFSNSRSEMNVSTLELGDSALYLCASSSQREGLHTQYFGPGTRLTVL.

The genes are TRBV3-1 and TRBJ2-3, with TRBD2 identical over 11 bases. The CDR3 sequence is 19 residues long. Per the germline V gene, CDR1 is LGHDT and CDR2 is YNNKEL (reference sequence). J was trimmed by 2 bases and V by 2 bases; bases with no gene match: 12. The DNA for the CDR3 is TGTGCCAGCAGCCAACGAATGAGGACTAGCGGGCAAAACACAGATACGCAGTATTTT. Its translation: CASSQRMRTSGQNTDTQYF.

This clonotype was seen only a few times. The rearrangement links TRBV7-6 to TRBJ2-3; unclear D gene. V shed 2 bases and J shed 0 bases, with 18 bases lying between them. The CDR3 consists of 18 residues. Germline V gene sequence: CDR1 SGHVS, CDR2 FNYEAQ. The CDR3 reads CASSLIPISPTSTDTQYF. CDR3 DNA sequence: TGTGCCAGCAGCTTAATCCCGATTAGCCCTACTAGCACAGATACGCAGTATTTT. Full variable domain (outside the CDR3, taken from reference TRBV7-6 and TRBJ2-3): GAGVSQSPRYKVTKRGQDVALRCDPISGHVSLYWYRQALGQGPEFLTYFNYEAQQDKSGLPNDRFSAERPEGSISTLTIQRTEQRDSAMYRCASSLIPISPTSTDTQYFGPGTRLTVL.

This clonotype was seen a handful of times. The J gene is TRBJ2-1, the V gene TRBV20-1; TRBD2 matches 16 bases. With V trimmed by 5 bases and J by 7 bases, 8 bases remained unmatched. The CDR3 covers 16 residues. CDR1 is DFQATT and CDR2 is SNEGSKA in the germline V gene (reference sequence). CDR3 DNA: TGCAGTGCTGATACCGGGACTAGCGGGAGGGGGAATGAGCAGTTCTTC. It yields the protein CSADTGTSGRGNEQFF.

The table lists this clonotype with a few counts. The rearrangement uses TRBV7-8 and TRBJ2-1, with 11 bases aligning to TRBD1. The junction had 9 bases not matched to a gene; V was cut back by 2 bases and J by 3 bases. Germline V gene lookup returns CDR1 SGHVS and CDR2 FQNEAQ. The CDR3 covers 18 residues. CDR3 bases: TGTGCCAGCAGCTTATCGGGGACAGGGGGTTTATTCTACAATGAGCAGTTCTTC. Its protein product is CASSLSGTGGLFYNEQFF.

Only a few counts were recorded for this clonotype. This rearrangement joins TRBV4-1 to TRBJ2-7; TRBD2 is a possible D gene (7 bases). The germline CDR1 and CDR2 sequences are MGHRA and YSYEKL. V was shortened by 5 bases and J by 1 base, with 15 bases between the two germline ends. The CDR3 runs to 15 residues. CDR3 protein: CASSFRGDTSYEQYF. CDR3 bases: TGCGCCAGCAGCTTTCGGGGGGACACATCCTACGAGCAGTACTTC.

The rearrangement joins TRBV5-1 to TRBJ2-3, with 7 nucleotides matching TRBD1. This CDR3 region has 16 residues. V shed 4 bases, J shed 0 bases, and the junction held 8 bases outside the gene matches. Germline lookup yields CDR1 SGHRS and CDR2 YFSETQ. CDR3 DNA sequence: TGCGCCAGCAGCCCATCGGGACAGCCTAGCACAGATACGCAGTATTTT. Amino acid sequence: CASSPSGQPSTDTQYF.

In its sample, this clonotype was seen a few times. This chain links TRBV5-1 with TRBJ2-7; the D gene is possibly TRBD1 (6 bases). The germline V and J ends were trimmed by 3 bases and 1 base, with 8 bases remaining between them. Germline V gives CDR1 SGHRS, CDR2 YFSETQ. The CDR3 covers 13 residues. The CDR3 DNA sequence: TGCGCCAGCAGCTCGACAGGTTCCTACGAGCAGTACTTC. Amino acid sequence: CASSSTGSYEQYF.

CDR3 bases: TGTGCCATCAGTTCGAGGGTGGCCACCTACGAGCAGTACTTC. Translating it yields CAISSRVATYEQYF. The chain employs TRBV10-3 and TRBJ2-7; D is possibly TRBD2 (5 bases). Germline CDR1 reads ENHRY; CDR2 reads SYGVKD. The length of the CDR3 is 14 residues. V was clipped by 5 bases and J by 2 bases, with 13 bases between them.

This clonotype has just a few counts. The chain couples TRBV6-2 or TRBV6-3 to TRBJ1-4; perhaps TRBD1 as D (5 bases). The CDR3 totals 14 residues. Germline-derived CDR1 and CDR2 are MNHEY and SVGEGT. Between the trimmed V and J ends, which lost 6 bases and 8 bases, there was a span of 16 bases. CDR3 region: CASSKPGDVEKLFF. CDR3 nucleotides: TGTGCCAGCAGCAAGCCGGGGGACGTCGAAAAACTGTTTTTT.

This clonotype was counted ten times or more. This chain uses TRBV6-5 with TRBJ2-3, with a weak D call TRBD2 (6 bases). Germline V lookup: CDR1 MNHEY, CDR2 SVGAGI. The CDR3 consists of 16 residues. With 0 bases removed from V and 2 bases from J, the gap between germline ends came to 12 bases. In DNA, the CDR3 is TGTGCCAGCAGTTACTCCGGCGCGGGGACCACAGATACGCAGTATTTT. Translated: CASSYSGAGTTDTQYF.

This chain links TRBV7-8 with TRBJ2-7, with 8 bases fitting TRBD2. Germline CDR1 SGHVS, CDR2 FQNEAQ. With 5 bases clipped from V and 0 bases from J, the junction kept 6 bases outside the gene matches. The CDR3 loop spans 15 amino acids. CDR3 nucleotides: TGTGCCAGCAGCCCAGGGAGCGGGAGCTCCTACGAGCAGTACTTC. Translated, it gives CASSPGSGSSYEQYF.

The chain carries TRBV3-1 and TRBJ2-7, with 7 positions matching TRBD1. The CDR3 covers 12 residues. The J segment lost 4 bases and the V segment lost 8 bases, leaving 5 bases of the junction unmatched. Germline-derived CDR1 and CDR2 are LGHDT and YNNKEL (reference sequence). CDR3 nucleotides: TGTGCCAGCGGACCACAGGGGTACGAGCAGTACTTC. This gives the protein CASGPQGYEQYF.

V usage is TRBV20-1 and J usage is TRBJ2-1; maybe TRBD1 (6 bases). The CDR3 consists of 14 residues. Germline loops: CDR1 DFQATT, CDR2 SNEGSKA (reference sequence). Trimming removed 6 bases at V and 0 bases at J, with 12 bases between. In nucleotides, the CDR3 is TGCAGTGCCCGCCGGACAGTCTCCTACAATGAGCAGTTCTTC. Encoded protein: CSARRTVSYNEQFF.

This clonotype was observed a handful of times. The chain uses TRBV4-1 and TRBJ2-1, with a tentative D call TRBD2 (5 bases). The CDR3 length is 14 residues. V was cut by 4 bases and J by 9 bases, with 16 bases left in between. Per germline, CDR1 MGHRA and CDR2 YSYEKL. The CDR3 region has the DNA TGCGCCAGCAGCCCTTCTTCATTGAGCGGTGAGCAGTTCTTC. Its protein product is CASSPSSLSGEQFF.

This chain links TRBV11-1 with TRBJ2-3; 8 bases fit TRBD2. The V gene end was trimmed by 5 bases and the J gene end by 3 bases; junction bases not matched to a gene: 7. Germline V lookup: CDR1 SGHAT, CDR2 FQDESV (reference sequence). The length of the CDR3 is 15 residues. The CDR3 reads CASSRGGRVTDTQYF. CDR3 in DNA: TGTGCCAGCAGCCGGGGGGGCAGAGTGACAGATACGCAGTATTTT. Full variable domain (rest looked up from reference TRBV11-1 and TRBJ2-3): EAEVAQSPRYKITEKSQAVAFWCDPISGHATLYWYRQILGQGPELLVQFQDESVVDDSQLPKDRFSAERLKGVDSTLKIQPAELGDSAMYLCASSRGGRVTDTQYFGPGTRLTVL.